These T cell receptor beta chains were read from a single sample in a study of molecular identifiers for immune sequencing clone quantification. TCRdb re-called the PCR reads with MiXCR, one entry per CDR3 protein. Of about 65,000 distinct CDR3 sequences in the sample, around 20% were seen once. Material: naive CD8+ T cells from blood, with Jurkat cell RNA spiked in. Source of these receptors: a human donor in good health. Some libraries in this study had Jurkat cell RNA spiked in. The CDR3 runs from the conserved cysteine through the conserved F or W. D genes are given only for firm matches. Not all rows give a size; the values are once, few, many and, for expanded clones, a class.

size	D	V	J	DNA	CDR3
many	-	TRBV20-1	TRBJ2-1	TGCAGTGCTATGAGAAGCGGCTACAATGAGCAGTTCTTC	CSAMRSGYNEQFF
-	-	TRBV14	TRBJ1-2	TGTGCCAGCAGCCCCCCTGGACTCTATGGCTACACCTTC	CASSPPGLYGYTF
-	-	TRBV3-1	TRBJ2-2	TGTGCCAGCAGCCAAGATCGCTGGGGCGGGGAGCTGTTTTTT	CASSQDRWGGELFF
many	-	TRBV27	TRBJ2-3	TGTGCCAGCAGTCCGAGGCGCCTCACAGATACGCAGTATTTT	CASSPRRLTDTQYF
many	-	TRBV19	TRBJ1-5	TGTGCCAGTATGGACGGGAATCAGCCCCAGCATTTT	CASMDGNQPQHF
-	-	TRBV6-5	TRBJ2-7	TGTGCCAGCAGTTACTCTGTCAGCGGTTACGAGCAGTACTTC	CASSYSVSGYEQYF
many	-	TRBV19	TRBJ2-7	TGTGCCAGTAGTATAGGGCAGGGGAGCTACGAGCAGTACTTC	CASSIGQGSYEQYF
once	TRBD1	TRBV25-1	TRBJ1-5	TGTGCCCAGGGGGGGGACAATCAGCCCCAGCATTTT	CAQGGDNQPQHF
many	-	TRBV20-1	TRBJ2-1	TGCAGTGCTAACCACCGGGACTTCATCAATGAGCAGTTCTTC	CSANHRDFINEQFF
many	-	TRBV6-6	TRBJ2-5	TGTGCCAGCAGTTACGGGGGGGCGGAGACCCAGTACTTC	CASSYGGAETQYF
few	TRBD2	TRBV9	TRBJ2-2	TGTGCCAGCAGCGTTCGGGGACTAGCGCTAAATCTGGGGGAGCTGTTTTTT	CASSVRGLALNLGELFF
many	TRBD1	TRBV29-1	TRBJ1-1	TGCAGCGCTCCCCGCTACTCGACAGGGTCGGAGGCTGAAGCTTTCTTT	CSAPRYSTGSEAEAFF
-	TRBD1	TRBV29-1	TRBJ2-7	TGCAGCGTCGCCTCGGACAGGACTTGGGGGGAGCAGTACTTC	CSVASDRTWGEQYF
many	TRBD1	TRBV30	TRBJ2-7	TGTGCCTGGAGTCTCGGGACAGGGTACTACGAGCAGTACTTC	CAWSLGTGYYEQYF
many	-	TRBV4-1	TRBJ2-7	TGCGCCAGCAGCCCCGTCTCGGCCCTCTACGAGCAGTACTTC	CASSPVSALYEQYF
many	-	TRBV19	TRBJ2-1	TGTGCCACCTCACAGGGACCGAATGAGCAGTTCTTC	CATSQGPNEQFF
few	-	TRBV27	TRBJ2-2	TGTGCCAGCAGTTTAAGAGGGTTCGGGGAGCTGTTTTTT	CASSLRGFGELFF
many	-	TRBV7-8	TRBJ1-5	TGTGCCAGCAGCTTTGGGGGCTCAAGACGGGGTCAGCCCCAGCATTTT	CASSFGGSRRGQPQHF
few	-	TRBV12-3/TRBV12-4	TRBJ1-5	TGTGCCAGCAGCCAACAGGGAAATCAGCCCCAGCATTTT	CASSQQGNQPQHF
many	-	TRBV20-1	TRBJ2-7	TGCAGTGCTCCCCCCTTTGGAGCTTCCTACGAGCAGTACTTC	CSAPPFGASYEQYF
many	TRBD1	TRBV9	TRBJ2-3	TGTGCCAGCAGCCCCTCGGGACAGAGCACAGATACGCAGTATTTT	CASSPSGQSTDTQYF
few	TRBD1	TRBV7-2	TRBJ2-2	TGTGCCAGCAGCCCTAGGGTGGGGACAGGGAGGTTCACCGGGGAGCTGTTTTTT	CASSPRVGTGRFTGELFF
many	-	TRBV28	TRBJ2-7	TGTGCCAGCAGTTTGTACGAGCAGTACTTC	CASSLYEQYF
many	-	TRBV20-1	TRBJ1-4	TGCAGTGCTCCGGGAACTACTAATGAAAAACTGTTTTTT	CSAPGTTNEKLFF
many	TRBD1	TRBV29-1	TRBJ1-5	TGCAGCGTTGAGACACAGGGGGCATGTCAGCCCCAGCATTTT	CSVETQGACQPQHF
many	-	TRBV28	TRBJ1-1	TGTGCCAGCAGTTTTGCGGGCGGAAGGAACACTGGGCAAGCTTTCTTT	CASSFAGGRNTGQAFF
many	-	TRBV27	TRBJ1-5	TGTGCCAGCAGTTTATCAGCGGGTTATAGCAATCAGCCCCAGCATTTT	CASSLSAGYSNQPQHF
few	TRBD2	TRBV20-1	TRBJ2-7	TGCAGTGCTACCGGGATAGCGGGAGAAAACTACGAGCAGTACTTC	CSATGIAGENYEQYF
-	-	TRBV27	TRBJ2-5	TGTGCCAGCAGCATTGGACTGGGAGGAGGGACCCAGTACTTC	CASSIGLGGGTQYF
many	-	TRBV7-2	TRBJ2-7	TGTGCCAGCAGCTTATTGGTGGGCGGCGAGCAGTACTTC	CASSLLVGGEQYF